This T cell receptor (beta chain) stems from a study of blood T cells in healthy people across ages. Study outcomes and limitations: Underestimates were what the diversity estimates from one million T cells were considered to be.

The CDR3 extends over 15 amino acids. The sample holds many counts of this clonotype. Its antigen is undetermined. Sample-barcoded 5' priming and a J-beta primer mix drove a second PCR of about 7 to 11 cycles. MiXCR, applied by TCRdb to the 5' RACE reads, yields one record per CDR3 protein. The repertoire consists of around 900,000 distinct CDR3 sequences, with around 30% occurring once and the leading ten covering roughly a sixth. The chain is built from TRBV21-1 and TRBJ1-2. TRBV21-1 is a listed pseudogene. Sequenced input: blood. The TCR originated in a woman aged 80 or over in good health. This chain's CDR3 is CASSRRPVRNYGYTF. CDR3 DNA: TGTGCCAGCAGCCGCCGACCCGTTCGGAACTATGGCTACACCTTC.